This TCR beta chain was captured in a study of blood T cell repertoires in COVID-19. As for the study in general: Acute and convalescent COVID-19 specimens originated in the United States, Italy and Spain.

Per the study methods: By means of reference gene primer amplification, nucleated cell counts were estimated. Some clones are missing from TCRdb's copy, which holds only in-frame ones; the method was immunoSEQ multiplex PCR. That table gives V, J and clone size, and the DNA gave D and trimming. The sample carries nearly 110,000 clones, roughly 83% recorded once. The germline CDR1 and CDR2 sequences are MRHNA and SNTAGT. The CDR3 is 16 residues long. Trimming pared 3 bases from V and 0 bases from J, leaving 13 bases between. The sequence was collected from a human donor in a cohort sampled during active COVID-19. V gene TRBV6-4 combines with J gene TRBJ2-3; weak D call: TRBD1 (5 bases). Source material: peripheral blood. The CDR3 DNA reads TGTGCCAGCAGTGAGCAATTCGACAGCAGCACAGATACGCAGTATTTT. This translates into CASSEQFDSSTDTQYF.